This T cell receptor beta chain comes out of a study of shared clonotypes between healthy human individuals (dated by TCRdb to about 2020). About the full investigation: The cohort comprised two women and a few men aged 18 to 49 years. Blood TCR repertoires of roughly five healthy adults were deeply sequenced to estimate repertoire size and the extent of clonotype sharing between individuals. To increase sequencing depth and limit assay-specific biases, TCR repertoire library preparation and sequencing were carried out by different laboratories using diverse techniques. For each donor, three plates each were used for CD4 naive and CD4 memory, two plates were used for CD8 naive, and one plate was used for CD8 memory. Between about 0.94 and 8.9 billion PBMCs per donor were obtained by leukapheresis.

Using the deep immunoSEQ assay, TCR CDR3 regions were amplified from genomic DNA by multiplex PCR. Extracted genomic DNA from each cell subset was spread evenly across all wells of several immunoSEQ 96-well plates, with each plate serving as a replicate. For sorted subsets, each replicate PCR was loaded with roughly 200 ng genomic DNA, equivalent to 30,000 or so T cell genomes. Purified libraries were quantified with a Qubit 3.0 fluorometer, sized on a Bioanalyzer 2100, and re-quantified with the KAPA Library Quantification kit. Every immunoSEQ 96-well plate was sequenced on a separate single-read 150-cycle Illumina NextSeq 550 flow cell. The study's own analysis went as follows. Because the immunoSEQ output held only junctional sequences and lacked quality scores, the filtering could not match the filtering applied to full-length reads. To assign V/J genes and CDR3, sequences were annotated against IMGT germline references using PyIR, a Python wrapper for IgBLAST v1.9. Reads were removed for weak V/J assignments (E-value above 1e-6), missing CDR3, stop codons, out-of-frame junctions, or ambiguous translated residues. V3J clonotypes were defined as sequences sharing the same inferred V gene, J gene, and CDR3 amino acid sequence. To compute the percentage overlap between repertoires, the number of shared unique clonotypes was divided by the size of the smaller repertoire. Repertoire richness was assessed with RTK rarefaction, the Chao1 estimator, and Recon v2.1 estimates of unobserved clonotypes. OLGA was used to compute generation probabilities for all TCRbeta clonotypes that the gDNA method yielded from several donors. Imported from immuneACCESS, the table was reduced by TCRdb to in-frame sequences with V and J called. These copies leave out some clones; in studies compared against another copy, an unresolved V gene accounts for under half, and the cause of the remainder is not known. V, J and clone size reflect that table, while D and trimming were determined from the DNA. Within this sample are some 630,000 clones, with about 78% of them counted one time only. Around 1.8% of the sample is in the top ten clones.

CDR1 and CDR2 are read off the germline V gene as SGHRS and YFSETQ. From the cysteine up to the phenylalanine, the CDR3 has a length of 16 residues. Of the read, only the CDR3 DNA is kept; its 48 bases are in frame from base 1. Trimming accounts for 2 bases at V and 0 bases at J, while the number of junction bases matched to no gene is 6. Overall study results and their limits: Based on pairwise subsampling, the degree of clonotype sharing among donors was expected to be affected by sequencing depth. Because the study included a small number of donors, the genetic and exposure-history diversity represented was limited. Only blood was sampled, and tissue TCR repertoires likely differ from those in blood. About 5% of naive CD4, 3% to 3.5% of naive CD8, roughly 2.4% of memory CD4, and approximately 0.4% of memory CD8 clonotypes were shared across several donors. Higher generation probabilities were observed for clonotypes shared by all four sorted-subset donors than for non-shared clonotypes. Incomplete sequencing was indicated by rarefaction of sorted-subset datasets, despite the large sequencing depth. Larger estimated clonotype richness was generally found for naive subsets than for memory subsets.

Healthy HIV-negative adults with no recently reported acute infections or vaccinations were included as donors. Every donor was a Caucasian adult living in Nashville, Tennessee, USA. CD4+ T cells were enriched by magnetic negative selection, after which naive cells were positively selected on CD45RA and the negative fraction was taken as the memory subset. Blood was obtained by leukapheresis, after which PBMCs were separated by Ficoll-Histopaque density gradient centrifugation and cryopreserved in liquid nitrogen vapor phase. Analytical flow cytometry was used to check the purity and quantity of every magnetically sorted T cell population. Genomic DNA was isolated from every sorted fraction and measured by UV absorbance on a Nanodrop 2000c. Only one count was recorded for this clone. This receptor's antigen is unknown. Base qualities are missing; no much larger clone stands one base away.

The V and J segments used are TRBV5-1 and TRBJ2-3, and TRBD1 aligns with 7 junction nucleotides. Input material: memory CD4+ T cells sorted from blood. The sample's cell subset or site label, in plain terms: CD45RA-negative fraction. The receptor comes from a woman between 25 and 40 years old in good health. The sequenced DNA: TGCGCCAGCAGCTTCGGGGACAGATCTAGCACAGATACGCAGTATTTT. This yields the protein CASSFGDRSSTDTQYF.